This T cell receptor (beta chain) derives from a study of cytotoxic CD8 clonotypes in ibrutinib-treated CLL. The wider study: The study recorded mean values of around 250,000 productive templates and 94,082 productive rearrangements per sample.

With regard to this clone: Its antigen is not known.

Investigators sourced approximately 1.8 micrograms of genomic DNA from cryopreserved PBMCs for TCR beta libraries. The germline gives CDR1 LNHDA, CDR2 SQIVND (reference sequence). CDR3 length: 15 residues. The V gene end was trimmed by 1 base and the J gene end by 1 base; junction bases not matched to a gene: 1. Assay: immunoSEQ multiplex PCR; the TCRdb copy retains only in-frame clones and omits some. The sample yields 120,000 to 150,000 clones, around three quarters seen once. Findings of the study overall: Public clonotypes showed up rarely, and on treatment they shrank or held steady.

The sample was PBMCs, taken after 12 months of ibrutinib treatment. The TCR was taken from a human donor with chronic lymphocytic leukemia. The gene calls are TRBV19 and TRBJ2-3, with 8 nucleotides matching TRBD2. This chain's CDR3 is CASSIVSGGTDTQYF. In nucleotides, the CDR3 is TGTGCCAGTAGTATAGTTAGCGGGGGCACAGATACGCAGTATTTT.